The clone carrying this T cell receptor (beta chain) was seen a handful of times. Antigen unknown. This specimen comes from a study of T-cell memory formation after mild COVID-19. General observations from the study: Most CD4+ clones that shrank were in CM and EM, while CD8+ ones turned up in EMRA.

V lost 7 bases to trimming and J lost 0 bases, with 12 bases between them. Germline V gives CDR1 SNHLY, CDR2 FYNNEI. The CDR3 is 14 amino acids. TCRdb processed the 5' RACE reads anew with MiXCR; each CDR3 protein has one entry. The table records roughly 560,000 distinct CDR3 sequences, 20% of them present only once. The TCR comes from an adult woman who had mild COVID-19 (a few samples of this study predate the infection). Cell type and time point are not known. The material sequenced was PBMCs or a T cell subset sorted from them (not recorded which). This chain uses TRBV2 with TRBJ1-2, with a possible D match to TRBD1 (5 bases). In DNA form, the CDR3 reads TGTGCCAGCACCTTTCTGGGGGCTAACTATGGCTACACCTTC. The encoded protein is CASTFLGANYGYTF.